This TCR beta chain was sequenced for a study of T cells after yellow fever vaccination. The study, taken as a whole, reports: A large majority of primary-vaccination clones showed up again after the booster (approximately 95% CD4, around 90% CD8).

Regarding this clonotype: Its antigen is unidentified.

The 5'RACE template-switching step produced TCR cDNA and added a universal primer site and UMIs. Using its own MiXCR run on the 5' RACE reads, TCRdb lists one record per CDR3 protein. The sample has some 670,000 distinct CDR3 sequences, about 12% seen once; the top ten hold more than 13%. The sequence derives from a young man who received the YFV17D yellow fever vaccine. The material sequenced was PBMCs, taken on the day of the yellow fever booster vaccination.

The CDR3 protein is CASSLGLAGGKDTQYF. DNA for the CDR3: TGTGCCAGCAGCTTAGGACTAGCGGGGGGAAAAGATACGCAGTATTTT. This rearrangement joins TRBV7-2 to TRBJ2-3; 13 bases agree with TRBD2. The CDR3 consists of 16 residues. Germline V gives CDR1 SGHTA, CDR2 FQGNSA. The junction had 3 bases not matched to a gene; V was cut back by 1 base and J by 5 bases.